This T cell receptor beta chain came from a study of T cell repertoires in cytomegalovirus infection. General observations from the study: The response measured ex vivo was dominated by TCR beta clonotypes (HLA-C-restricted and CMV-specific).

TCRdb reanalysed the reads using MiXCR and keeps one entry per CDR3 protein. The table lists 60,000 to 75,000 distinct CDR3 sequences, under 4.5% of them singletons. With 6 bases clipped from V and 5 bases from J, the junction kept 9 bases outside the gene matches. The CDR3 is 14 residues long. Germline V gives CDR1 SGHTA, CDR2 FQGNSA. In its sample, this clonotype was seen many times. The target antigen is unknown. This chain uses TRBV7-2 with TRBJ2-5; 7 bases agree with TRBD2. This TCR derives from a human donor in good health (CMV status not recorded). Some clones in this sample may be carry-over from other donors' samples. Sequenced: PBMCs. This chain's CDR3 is CASSPFAGEETQYF. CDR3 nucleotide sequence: TGTGCCAGCAGTCCCTTTGCGGGGGAGGAGACCCAGTACTTC.